These T cell receptor beta chains were read from a single sample in a study of long-term antiretroviral therapy in people with HIV. Repertoires were generated with immunoSEQ multiplex PCR, while TCRdb's copy carries only in-frame clones and drops some. The table records 25,000 to 35,000 clones, approximately 91% of them present only once. The specimen was unsorted PBMCs, collected 3.1 years after starting antiretroviral therapy. The receptors stem from a young man with HIV. Both conserved end residues are part of each CDR3. The D gene is left open where the match is weak. For some rows the clone size is stated as once, few or many, or as a class when expanded; others skip it.

d_call j_call clone_size v_call cdr3_aa cdr3_nt
- TRBJ2-1 - TRBV23-1 CASSQSPLWGDFNEQFF TGCGCCAGCAGTCAATCACCTTTGTGGGGCGATTTCAATGAGCAGTTCTTC
- TRBJ1-3 - TRBV6-6 CASEAGNTIYF TGTGCCAGCGAGGCTGGAAACACCATATATTTT
- TRBJ1-1 - TRBV30 CAWSVFTYTEAFF TGTGCCTGGAGTGTTTTTACCTACACTGAAGCTTTCTTT
- TRBJ2-7 - TRBV6-6 CASSYDGRGEQYF TGTGCCAGCAGTTACGACGGCCGAGGCGAGCAGTACTTC
- TRBJ2-5 - TRBV7-3 CASSQHGGGGETQYF TGTGCCAGCAGCCAACACGGAGGGGGGGGAGAGACCCAGTACTTC
TRBD2 TRBJ2-3 - TRBV9 CASSVSSGVTDTQYF TGTGCCAGCAGCGTTTCTAGCGGGGTCACAGATACGCAGTATTTT
- TRBJ2-7 - TRBV30 CAWSPGGYEQYF TGTGCCTGGAGCCCCGGAGGCTACGAGCAGTACTTC
- TRBJ2-2 - TRBV19 CASRGDIQNTGELFF TGTGCCAGTAGAGGGGACATTCAGAACACCGGGGAGCTGTTTTTT
TRBD2 TRBJ2-5 once TRBV6-5 CASSYYTAGGQETQYF TGTGCCAGCAGTTACTATACGGCGGGGGGCCAAGAGACCCAGTACTTC
TRBD1 TRBJ1-3 - TRBV10-3 CATTGSAGNTIYF TGTGCCACGACAGGGTCAGCTGGAAACACCATATATTTT
TRBD2 TRBJ2-2 - TRBV6-5 CASSYQPGLAGELFF TGTGCCAGCAGTTACCAACCCGGACTAGCCGGGGAGCTGTTTTTT